This T cell receptor beta chain derives from a study of T cell changes during pregnancy in multiple sclerosis. Trimming removed 2 bases from V and 7 bases from J, with 9 bases in between. Germline loops: CDR1 MNHNS, CDR2 SASEGT. There are 14 residues in the CDR3. This clone is deemed medium-sized. The data were produced by immunoSEQ multiplex PCR, yet TCRdb's version contains in-frame clones alone and is incomplete. The sample holds approximately 30,000 clones, about nine tenths seen once. This receptor was taken from a female donor with multiple sclerosis, enrolled in a pregnancy study. Material: CD8+ T cells from peripheral blood mononuclear cells, obtained in the first trimester of pregnancy. The chain links TRBV6-1 to TRBJ1-6; the D is unclear. CDR3 DNA sequence: TGTGCCAGCAGTGAACTCCTGGAGAATTCACCCCTCCACTTT. Translated: CASSELLENSPLHF.